Each of the 24 T cell receptor beta chains below was sequenced from the same sample in a study of tumor-infiltrating lymphocytes in primary liver carcinoma. A constant-region primer served to make TCR beta cDNA from about 0.5 ug total RNA. Investigators got TCR beta libraries out of three nested multiplex PCR rounds, done with slightly modified ARM-PCR. It was with TRBV1-TRBV30 forward primers and a C-beta reverse primer that the first two PCR rounds were run, at roughly 10 cycles each. From the multiplex PCR reads, TCRdb called clonotypes with MiXCR, one entry per CDR3 protein. The table records hundreds of thousands of distinct CDR3 sequences, roughly 60% of them present only once. Blood RNA was derived from unsorted whole blood, and germline DNA was extracted too. The sequenced material came from peripheral blood. These TCRs come from a man aged 40-49 years with primary liver carcinoma and hepatitis B virus infection.

In this sample, this clonotype turned up once. A read error is likely, as this CDR3 ends without the conserved phenylalanine or tryptophan. J is TRBJ2-2 and V is TRBV11-2, with TRBD1 matching 7 bases. CDR3 length: 16 amino acids. Germline CDR1 SGHAT, CDR2 FQNNGV. Trimming at V came to 6 bases and at J to 0 bases, leaving 7 bases not matched to a gene. The CDR3 loop reads CASSHSGTANTGELFI. CDR3 DNA sequence: TGTGCCAGCAGTCATTCCGGGACAGCGAACACCGGGGAGCTGTTTATT.

This clonotype was observed once. The chain has TRBV5-1 and TRBJ2-6; D unclear. V was shortened by 5 bases and J by 0 bases, with 6 bases between the two germline ends. Looked up from germline, CDR1 is SGHRS and CDR2 is YFSETQ. This CDR3 comprises 14 residues. The CDR3 DNA is TGCGCCAGCAGGGCCCCCTCTGGGGCCAACGTCCTGACTTTC. It encodes CASRAPSGANVLTF.

Details on this clonotype: Lacking the conserved final phenylalanine or tryptophan, this CDR3 likely reflects a read error. This sequence joins TRBV5-5 and TRBJ2-5; TRBD2 matches 9 bases. The V segment lost 2 bases and the J segment 2 bases; nucleotides outside the gene matches: 1. From germline, CDR1 is SGHKS and CDR2 YYEKEE (reference sequence). The CDR3 runs to 14 residues. The CDR3 loop is CASSFAGGQETQYS. The DNA for the CDR3 is TGTGCCAGCAGCTTCGCGGGGGGGCAAGAGACCCAGTACTCC.

This clonotype was seen more than once but under ten times. This chain joins TRBV30 and TRBJ1-2, with TRBD1 matching over 10 bases. The CDR3 sequence is 13 residues long. The V segment lost 8 bases and the J segment 2 bases; nucleotides outside the gene matches: 5. Germline V gene data show CDR1 as GTSNPN and CDR2 as SVGIG (reference sequence). Written as DNA, the CDR3 is TGTGCCCGAGCGGGACAGGGGAACTATGGCTACACCTTC. Its translation: CARAGQGNYGYTF.

A few counts support this clonotype. This clone may be a read error of a much larger clone one base away. The chain is built from TRBV4-2 and TRBJ2-7, with a possible D match to TRBD1 (5 bases). The germline V gene encodes CDR1 LGHNA and CDR2 YNFKEQ. CDR3 size: 16 residues. Trimming pared 4 bases from V and 3 bases from J, leaving 19 bases between. CDR3 coding DNA: TGTGCCAGCAGCCGAGGTCAAGGGGCGGACCGCTACGAGCAGTACTTC. It specifies CASSRGQGADRYEQYF.

Of note for this clonotype: One end of the junction does not line up with germline, which may come from a read error. The V and J genes are TRBV12-3 or TRBV12-4 and TRBJ2-1; maybe TRBD2 (6 bases). The CDR3 contains 13 residues. The CDR3 coding sequence is TGTGTCAGCAGTTTAGGGACTTGCAATGAGCAGTTCTTC. It encodes CVSSLGTCNEQFF.

With respect to this clonotype: A much larger clone differs by one base, so this may be a read error. The rearrangement links TRBV28 to TRBJ2-1; 8 nucleotides agree with TRBD2. Unmatched junction bases numbered 15, after V lost 5 bases and J lost 15 bases. Germline V gene sequence: CDR1 MDHEN, CDR2 SYDVKM. The CDR3 contains 14 residues. CDR3 region: CASSPPGTRGISFF. The CDR3 DNA reads as TGTGCCAGCAGTCCTCCCGGGACTAGAGGTATTTCGTTCTTC.

A word on this clonotype: As the CDR3 is not closed by the conserved phenylalanine or tryptophan, this likely results from a read error. This chain joins TRBV28 and TRBJ2-7; D perhaps matches TRBD1 (6 bases). V was cut by 1 base and J by 2 bases, with 6 bases left in between. The germline V gene has CDR1 MDHEN and CDR2 SYDVKM. The CDR3 spans 13 residues. The CDR3 nucleotides are TGTGCCAGCAGTTTATCAGGGGCCTACGAGCAGTACTCC. Protein: CASSLSGAYEQYS.

This clonotype has ten or more counts. The chain is built from TRBV6-6 and TRBJ2-7; 11 nucleotides match TRBD1. From germline, CDR1 is MNHNY and CDR2 SVGAGI (reference sequence). The CDR3 runs 14 residues. V was pared by 5 bases and J by 5 bases, with 5 bases of the junction left unmatched. CDR3 residues: CASSLGTGGDEQYF. The CDR3 nucleotides read TGTGCCAGCAGTCTTGGGACAGGGGGGGACGAGCAGTACTTC.

A word on this clonotype: One end of the junction varies from germline; a read error may be responsible. This chain joins TRBV5-8 and TRBJ2-1; perhaps TRBD2 as D (6 bases). CDR3 length: 16 residues. Germline values: CDR1 SGHTS, CDR2 YDEGEE. CDR3 sequence reads: CTSSLSEGEVWSKQFF. The CDR3 DNA is TGTACCAGCAGCTTGTCCGAAGGGGAGGTTTGGAGTAAGCAGTTCTTC.

J is TRBJ2-5 and V is TRBV29-1; D possibly corresponds to TRBD2 (6 bases). CDR1 and CDR2 (germline): SQVTM, ANQGSEA. V dropped 8 bases and J dropped 8 bases, with 21 bases sitting between them. CDR3 length: 13 residues. CDR3 nucleotides: TGCAGCTCATCAGCGGAGGGCCGAGATACCCAGTACTTC. Protein: CSSSAEGRDTQYF.

This clonotype was counted ten times or more. This chain connects TRBV6-1 to TRBJ1-1; possible D gene TRBD1, 5 bases. The CDR3 runs 13 residues. V was shortened by 3 bases and J by 5 bases, with 10 bases between the two germline ends. Germline lookup yields CDR1 MNHNS and CDR2 SASEGT. The CDR3 loop is CASSDVRGTEAFF. The CDR3 coding sequence is TGTGCCAGCAGTGATGTTCGGGGGACTGAAGCTTTCTTT.

Points on this clonotype: The junction shows a germline mismatch at one end, possibly a read error. This rearrangement joins TRBV29-1 to TRBJ2-5; TRBD2 aligns across 9 bases. The CDR3 length is 14 residues. The germline CDR1 and CDR2 sequences are SQVTM and ANQGSEA. The CDR3 DNA is TGTAGCGTCGGAGGGACTAGCAGCCCAGCGACCCAGTACTTC. Amino acids: CSVGGTSSPATQYF.

For this clonotype: Germline and junction disagree at one end, which may indicate a read error. The V gene is TRBV5-6, the J gene TRBJ2-5; 7 nucleotides line up with TRBD1. Germline values: CDR1 SGHDT, CDR2 YYEEEE. The CDR3 loop spans 13 amino acids. The CDR3 here is CAGSLDRQQSQYF. The CDR3 nucleotides read TGTGCCGGCAGCCTGGACAGGCAACAGTCCCAGTACTTC.

In the case of this clonotype: This may come from a read error, since a much larger clone is one base off. The chain combines TRBV6-2 or TRBV6-3 with TRBJ2-7; tentatively, D is TRBD2 (5 bases). CDR1 and CDR2 from the germline V gene are MNHEY and SVGEGT. The CDR3 is 16 amino acids. The CDR3 is CARSSPARGSSYEQYF. The CDR3 DNA reads TGTGCCAGGAGTTCCCCAGCACGGGGATCCTCCTACGAGCAGTACTTC.

A word on this clonotype: Since a much larger clone is just one base distant, this may be a read error. J is TRBJ1-4 and V is TRBV14, with unresolved D. From germline, CDR1 is SGHDN and CDR2 FVKESK. The CDR3 sequence is 15 residues long. The CDR3 DNA reads TGTGCCAGCAACCAAGTCGCAGAGCCTAATGAAAAACTGTTTTTT. As protein: CASNQVAEPNEKLFF.

This clonotype was recorded at least ten times. The rearrangement joins TRBV7-8 to TRBJ1-2; D remains unclear. The germline V gene encodes CDR1 SGHVS and CDR2 FQNEAQ. The CDR3 contains 14 residues. Trimming removed 1 base at V and 7 bases at J, with 13 bases between. The CDR3 DNA follows: TGTGCCAGCAGCTTAGGCCGGGGAGACCTTGGCTACACCTTC. Encoded protein: CASSLGRGDLGYTF.

Turning to this clonotype: Its ends do not fully match the called genes, so a read error is possible. This chain uses TRBV11-3 with TRBJ2-2, with 12 positions matching TRBD2. The length of the CDR3 is 16 residues. CDR1 SGHNT and CDR2 YENEEA come from the germline V gene. The CDR3 DNA is TGTGCCAGCAGGCCCGGACTAGCGGGAACTCCCGGGGAGTTGTTTTTT. Its protein is CASRPGLAGTPGELFF.

The V gene is TRBV11-2, the J gene TRBJ1-3; tentative D call: TRBD1 (5 bases). The CDR3 runs 14 residues. Germline V gene lookup returns CDR1 SGHAT and CDR2 FQNNGV. In nucleotides, the CDR3 is TGTATCAGCAGCGGGGCCCGCCGGAGGGACACCATATATTTT. Translation gives CISSGARRRDTIYF.

The chain couples TRBV11-3 to TRBJ2-3; tentatively, D is TRBD1 or TRBD2 (5 bases each). This CDR3 region has 17 residues. The V and J ends lost 6 bases and 6 bases respectively, with 25 bases between them. CDR1 and CDR2 (germline): SGHNT, YENEEA. The CDR3 here is CASSVPGRRGSQDTQYF. The CDR3 DNA is TGTGCCAGCAGTGTTCCGGGCCGACGGGGCTCGCAGGATACGCAGTATTTT.

Notes on this clonotype: A much larger clone is a single base away; this may be a read error. The rearrangement uses TRBV12-3 or TRBV12-4 and TRBJ2-7; the D is unclear. Deletions cut 8 bases from V and 0 bases from J, with 14 bases between. CDR3 length: 14 amino acids. CDR3 amino acids: CASWVSSTSYEQYF. The DNA of the CDR3 is TGTGCCAGCTGGGTGTCTAGTACCTCCTACGAGCAGTACTTC.

With regard to this clonotype: A junction boundary mismatches the germline segment, possibly from a read error. CDR3: CASSSTSGSGADRQYF. CDR3 in DNA: TGTGCCAGCAGCTCGACTAGCGGGAGTGGTGCAGATAGGCAGTATTTT. The gene calls are TRBV11-2 and TRBJ2-3; 12 bases agree with TRBD2. The CDR3 loop spans 16 amino acids. From germline, CDR1 is SGHAT and CDR2 FQNNGV.

As to this clonotype: A much larger clone lies one base from this, so it may be a read error. The chain employs TRBV6-2 or TRBV6-3 and TRBJ2-1; D unclear. The CDR3 loop spans 14 amino acids. CDR1 and CDR2 (germline): MNHEY, SVGEGT. Here the CDR3 reads CASSYSSSYNEQLF. The DNA for the CDR3 is TGTGCCAGCAGTTACAGCAGCTCCTACAATGAGCAGCTCTTC.

The table lists this clonotype with a count of one. The rearrangement uses TRBV6-5 and TRBJ2-1; 11 bases line up with TRBD2. This CDR3 region has 17 residues. Per germline, CDR1 MNHEY and CDR2 SVGAGI. V lost 6 bases, J lost 7 bases, and 14 bases stayed unmatched. The CDR3 protein is CASSIQRLAGHHNEQFF. Written as DNA, the CDR3 is TGTGCCAGCAGCATTCAACGACTAGCGGGACATCATAATGAGCAGTTCTTC.